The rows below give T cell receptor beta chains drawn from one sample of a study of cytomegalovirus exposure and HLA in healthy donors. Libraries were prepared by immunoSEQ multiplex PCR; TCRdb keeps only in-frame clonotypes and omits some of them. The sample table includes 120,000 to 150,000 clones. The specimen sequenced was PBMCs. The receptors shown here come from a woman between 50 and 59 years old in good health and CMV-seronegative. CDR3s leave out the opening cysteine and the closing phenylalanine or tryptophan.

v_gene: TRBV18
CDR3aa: ASSQQDVDAGNTIY

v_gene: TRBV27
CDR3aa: ASSLRVGADYEQY

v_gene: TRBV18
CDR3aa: ASSGSGGKNTEAF

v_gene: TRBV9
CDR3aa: ASSVIAGSTGELF

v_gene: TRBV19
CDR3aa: ASSLAQGANEQF

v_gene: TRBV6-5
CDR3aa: ASRTGTGNSPLH

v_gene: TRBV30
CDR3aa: AWASGGSQETQY

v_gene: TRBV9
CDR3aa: ASSPYNRGTEAF

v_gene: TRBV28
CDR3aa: ASSAGTGGYEQY

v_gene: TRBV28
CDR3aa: ASSLPRDRGWTGELF

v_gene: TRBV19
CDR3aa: ASSPRTSGGGETQY

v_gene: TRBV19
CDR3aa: ASSIDHSDVGGETQY

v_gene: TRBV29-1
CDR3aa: SVEVGVNTIY

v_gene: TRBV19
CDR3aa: ASRQGPYFNYGYT

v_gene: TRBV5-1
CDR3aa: ASSLSGLGGGNTIY

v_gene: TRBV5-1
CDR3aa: ASSLGAAGLTDTQY

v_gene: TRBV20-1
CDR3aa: SARRDEQY

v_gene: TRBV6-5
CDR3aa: ASSYFDRGSGYT

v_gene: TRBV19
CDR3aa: ASSMRGEETQY

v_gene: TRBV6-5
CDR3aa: ASSYGSTTGNTIY